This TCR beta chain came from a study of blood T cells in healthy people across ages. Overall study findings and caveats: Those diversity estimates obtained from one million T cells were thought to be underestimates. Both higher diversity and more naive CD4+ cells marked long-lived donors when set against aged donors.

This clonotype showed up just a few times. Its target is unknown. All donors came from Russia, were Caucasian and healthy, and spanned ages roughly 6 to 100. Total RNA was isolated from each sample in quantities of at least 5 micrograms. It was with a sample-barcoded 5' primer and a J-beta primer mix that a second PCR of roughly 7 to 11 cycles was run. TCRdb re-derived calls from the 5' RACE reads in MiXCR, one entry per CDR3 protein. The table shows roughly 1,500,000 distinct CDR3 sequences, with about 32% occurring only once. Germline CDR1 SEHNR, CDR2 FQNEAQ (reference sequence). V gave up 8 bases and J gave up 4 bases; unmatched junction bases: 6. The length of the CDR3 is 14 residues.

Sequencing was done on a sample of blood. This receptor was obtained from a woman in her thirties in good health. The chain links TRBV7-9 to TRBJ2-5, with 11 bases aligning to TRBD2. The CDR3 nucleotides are TGTGCCAGCGGGCTACTAGCGGGAGTAGAGACCCAGTACTTC. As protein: CASGLLAGVETQYF.